These 20 T cell receptor beta chains share one sample of origin, sequenced in a study of cytomegalovirus exposure and HLA in healthy donors. The primer mix had 60 Vbeta and 13 Jbeta primers. Assay used: immunoSEQ multiplex PCR; TCRdb lists only in-frame clones, some missing. Of over 100,000 clones listed, around 73% were seen once; the top ten hold 1.4% to 1.5%. Sequencing was carried out using PBMCs. The receptors shown here come from a female donor in good health and CMV-seronegative.

A single count supports this clone. The rearrangement uses TRBV6-5 and TRBJ2-2; a weak D match, TRBD2 (6 bases). The CDR3 spans 14 residues. V was pared by 2 bases and J by 5 bases, with 9 bases between. CDR1 and CDR2 (germline): MNHEY, SVGAGI. The CDR3 protein is CASSYVGRTGELFF. CDR3 coding DNA: TGTGCCAGCAGTTACGTGGGGAGGACCGGGGAGCTGTTTTTT.

CDR3 nucleotide sequence: TGTGCCAGCAGCGGGGGACTAGCTGATGAGCAGTTCTTC. Its protein is CASSGGLADEQFF. The chain has TRBV7-2 and TRBJ2-1, with 9 bases identical to TRBD2. Germline CDR1 SGHTA, CDR2 FQGNSA. The CDR3 is made up of 13 amino acids. J was trimmed by 8 bases and V by 5 bases; bases with no gene match: 4.

The chain recombines TRBV28 with TRBJ1-5; D is possibly TRBD1 (5 bases). The CDR3 extends over 14 amino acids. Trimming stripped 5 bases from V and 2 bases from J, with 10 bases between. Germline CDR1 and CDR2: MDHEN and SYDVKM. This CDR3 reads CASSARGGNQPQHF. CDR3 in DNA: TGTGCCAGCAGTGCGCGGGGCGGCAATCAGCCCCAGCATTTT.

The chain carries TRBV7-9 and TRBJ2-7; 8 bases align to TRBD1. CDR3 length: 14 residues. The V gene end was trimmed by 4 bases and the J gene end by 7 bases; junction bases not matched to a gene: 9. Germline-derived CDR1 and CDR2 are SEHNR and FQNEAQ (reference sequence). The CDR3 coding sequence is TGTGCCAGCAGCTGGCTTAACAGGGGGGTAGAGCAGTACTTC. This sequence encodes CASSWLNRGVEQYF. The full variable domain, completed using reference TRBV7-9 and TRBJ2-7, is DTGVSQNPRHKITKRGQNVTFRCDPISEHNRLYWYRQTLGQGPEFLTYFQNEAQLEKSRLLSDRFSAERPKGSFSTLEIQRTEQGDSAMYLCASSWLNRGVEQYFGPGTRLTVT.

The chain has TRBV5-4 and TRBJ1-6; D is unclear. The germline gives CDR1 SGHNT, CDR2 YYREEE (reference sequence). The germline V and J ends were trimmed by 0 bases and 7 bases, with 8 bases remaining between them. The CDR3 extends over 14 amino acids. CDR3 nucleotide sequence: TGTGCCAGCAGCTTGGAGAGGGTAAATTCACCCCTCCACTTT. This codes for CASSLERVNSPLHF.

The V call is TRBV7-6, the J call TRBJ2-7; TRBD2 aligns across 13 bases. In germline, CDR1 is SGHVS, CDR2 FNYEAQ. With 5 bases clipped from V and 1 base from J, the junction kept 5 bases outside the gene matches. This CDR3 region has 16 residues. Here the CDR3 DNA reads TGTGCCAGCAGCCGGACTAGCGGGAGAGGGTCCTACGAGCAGTACTTC. It encodes CASSRTSGRGSYEQYF.

The chain has TRBV5-6 and TRBJ2-7; tentatively, D is TRBD2 (5 bases). Germline V gene data show CDR1 as SGHDT and CDR2 as YYEEEE. Trimming removed 0 bases at V and 7 bases at J, with 8 bases between. The CDR3 contains 12 residues. The CDR3 is CASSLGTQEQYF. Written as DNA, the CDR3 is TGTGCCAGCAGCTTGGGGACTCAGGAGCAGTACTTC. Full variable domain (missing parts from reference TRBV5-6 and TRBJ2-7): DAGVTQSPTHLIKTRGQQVTLRCSPKSGHDTVSWYQQALGQGPQFIFQYYEEEERQRGNFPDRFSGHQFPNYSSELNVNALLLGDSALYLCASSLGTQEQYFGPGTRLTVT.

V is TRBV6-5 and J is TRBJ1-1; D is unclear. Germline CDR1 is MNHEY and CDR2 is SVGAGI. V was shortened by 0 bases and J by 8 bases, with 10 bases between the two germline ends. This CDR3 contains 13 residues. The CDR3 loop is CASSYSRTAEAFF. In DNA form, the CDR3 reads TGTGCCAGCAGTTACTCGAGAACAGCCGAAGCTTTCTTT.

Remarks on this clone: At the DNA level, this CDR3 is encoded by other sequences in the same sample as well. The V call is TRBV7-9, the J call TRBJ2-5; 7 nucleotides align to TRBD2. Germline CDR1 reads SEHNR; CDR2 reads FQNEAQ (reference sequence). The length of the CDR3 is 13 residues. V dropped 5 bases and J dropped 5; count of bases not matched to a gene: 5. The CDR3 sequence: CASSRTGGETQYF. The CDR3 coding sequence is TGTGCCAGCAGCCGAACCGGGGGGGAGACCCAGTACTTC.

V and J are TRBV10-1 and TRBJ2-1, with a tentative D call TRBD2 (6 bases). V gave up 3 bases and J gave up 8 bases, with 14 bases separating them. The germline V gene has CDR1 WNHNN and CDR2 SYGVQD (reference sequence). This CDR3 region has 14 residues. CDR3 in amino acids: CASSDGGSKDEQFF. DNA of the CDR3: TGCGCCAGCAGTGACGGGGGAAGCAAGGATGAGCAGTTCTTC.

The V gene is TRBV7-9, the J gene TRBJ2-6; no clear D. CDR1 is SEHNR and CDR2 is FQNEAQ in the germline V gene (reference sequence). The CDR3 loop spans 15 amino acids. Trimming removed 6 bases at V and 0 bases at J, with 9 bases between. The CDR3 DNA reads TGTGCCAGCAGTCCCTTTCCCTCTGGGGCCAACGTCCTGACTTTC. It codes for CASSPFPSGANVLTF.

The chain has TRBV7-6 and TRBJ2-7, with D possibly TRBD2 on 5 matching bases. CDR3 length equals 14 residues. Per the germline V gene, CDR1 is SGHVS and CDR2 is FNYEAQ. V was trimmed by 5 bases and J by 2 bases, leaving 13 bases between them. The CDR3 DNA follows: TGTGCCAGCAGCCTGGACGCCGGGGCCTACGAGCAGTACTTC. Its translation is CASSLDAGAYEQYF.

This clone appeared once. This rearrangement joins TRBV9 to TRBJ2-5; 7 bases agree with TRBD1. The length of the CDR3 is 14 residues. Trimming took 3 bases from V and 0 from J; bases not matched to a gene: 2. Germline lookup yields CDR1 SGDLS and CDR2 YYNGEE. CDR3 amino acids: CASSAGTDQETQYF. The CDR3, as DNA: TGTGCCAGCAGCGCCGGGACAGACCAAGAGACCCAGTACTTC.

The V call is TRBV19, the J call TRBJ1-5; no definite D call. The germline CDR1 and CDR2 sequences are LNHDA and SQIVND (reference sequence). V was pared by 2 bases and J by 3 bases, with 8 bases between. This CDR3 has 14 residues. The CDR3 spells CASSIPPSNQPQHF. CDR3 DNA sequence: TGTGCCAGTAGTATACCCCCTTCCAATCAGCCCCAGCATTTT.

On this clone itself: Within the sample, other DNA sequences also encode this same CDR3. For the CDR3, the DNA is TGTGCCAGCAGTTTTTACTCTGGGGCCAACGTCCTGACTTTC. Amino acids: CASSFYSGANVLTF. J is TRBJ2-6 and V is TRBV27; D call uncertain. CDR1 MNHEY and CDR2 SMNVEV come from the germline V gene (reference sequence). Trimming cost V 3 bases and J 0 bases, with 3 bases left between them. CDR3 length: 14 amino acids.

This clone was observed once. V and J are TRBV27 and TRBJ2-5; D possibly corresponds to TRBD1 (5 bases). CDR1 and CDR2 (germline): MNHEY, SMNVEV (reference sequence). The CDR3 runs to 17 residues. V lost 5 bases to trimming and J lost 2 bases, with 21 bases between them. The CDR3 sequence: CASSPKARAFDQETQYF. As DNA, the CDR3 is TGTGCCAGCAGTCCCAAGGCCAGGGCCTTCGATCAAGAGACCCAGTACTTC.

DNA of the CDR3: TGTGCCAGTAGTGGGACAGGGGGCGGGACGCAGTATTTT. Its translation is CASSGTGGGTQYF. The chain links TRBV6-6 to TRBJ2-3; 12 nucleotides match TRBD1. CDR1 and CDR2 from the germline V gene are MNHNY and SVGAGI (reference sequence). Germline trimming cut 9 bases from V and 9 bases from J; bases unmatched to any gene: 7. The CDR3 length is 13 residues.

CDR3 amino acids: CASSLDPGLSRYGYTF. CDR3 coding DNA: TGTGCCAGCAGCTTAGACCCGGGACTCAGCCGCTATGGCTACACCTTC. The rearrangement joins TRBV7-2 to TRBJ1-2; possible D gene TRBD1, 5 bases. The CDR3 spans 16 residues. The V end was cut by 1 base, the J end by 4 bases, with 16 bases between. Germline CDR1 SGHTA, CDR2 FQGNSA.

This clone appeared a single time. This chain uses TRBV7-8 with TRBJ1-1; no definite D call. The CDR3 has 14 residues. The V and J ends lost 1 base and 6 bases respectively, with 12 bases between them. Looked up from germline, CDR1 is SGHVS and CDR2 is FQNEAQ. The DNA of the CDR3 is TGTGCCAGCAGCTTAGGCGCCAGGAGGTCTGAAGCTTTCTTT. Its protein product is CASSLGARRSEAFF.

The rearrangement links TRBV27 to TRBJ2-2; possible D gene TRBD1, 5 bases. The CDR3 has 15 residues. V shed 2 bases and J shed 3 bases, with 10 bases lying between them. Per the germline V gene, CDR1 is MNHEY and CDR2 is SMNVEV (reference sequence). CDR3 coding DNA: TGTGCCAGCAGTTTACAGGGTTGGGACACCGGGGAGCTGTTTTTT. This codes for CASSLQGWDTGELFF.